The rows below give T cell receptor beta chains drawn from one sample of a study of OX40 agonist ivuxolimab in advanced cancers. The protocol was immunoSEQ multiplex PCR, while the TCRdb copy is restricted to in-frame clones and leaves out a portion. The sample includes 85,000 to 100,000 clones, 91% of them seen just once. This sample comprised CD4+ or CD8+ T cells sorted from blood, obtained in a trial of the OX40 agonist ivuxolimab. The receptors stem from an adult with an advanced solid tumor such as melanoma, head and neck, liver or kidney cancer. CDR3s include the opening cysteine and the closing phenylalanine or tryptophan. The D gene is left open where the match is weak. Size is stated for part of the rows, as once, few or many counts, or as a class when the clone is expanded.

size	V	J	D	DNA	CDR3
.	TRBV19	TRBJ1-5	.	TGTGCCAGTAGTATAGGCAGCAATAGCAATCAGCCCCAGCATTTT	CASSIGSNSNQPQHF
.	TRBV28	TRBJ1-6	.	TGTGCCAGCCTCCGGGGAACGGGGTCACCCCTCCACTTT	CASLRGTGSPLHF
once	TRBV19	TRBJ2-7	TRBD1	TGTGCCAGTAGCAGTCTTACAGGGGGCCGCGACGAGCAGTACTTC	CASSSLTGGRDEQYF
.	TRBV21-1	TRBJ1-5	.	TGTGCCAGCAGCGCTCTAAAAAGGCGAGGGACAGAAAATCAGCCCCAGCATTTT	CASSALKRRGTENQPQHF
.	TRBV7-8	TRBJ1-4	.	TGTGCCAGCAGCTTAGAGCCGCAGGGGACCTCGAAGCGGTTTTTT	CASSLEPQGTSKRFF
.	TRBV19	TRBJ2-7	TRBD1	TGTGCCAGTAGTCTATACGCCGGGACAGGATCCTACGAGCAGTACTTC	CASSLYAGTGSYEQYF
.	TRBV7-9	TRBJ2-7	TRBD2	TGTGCCAGCAGCTTAATGGCTAGCGGGAGCTACGAGCAGTACTTC	CASSLMASGSYEQYF
.	TRBV7-8	TRBJ1-5	.	TGTGCCAGCAGCTTATTAGGGGACCAGCCCCAGCATTTT	CASSLLGDQPQHF
.	TRBV18	TRBJ2-6	.	TGTGCCAGCTCACTGGGGCCTGGGGCCAACGTCCTGACTTTC	CASSLGPGANVLTF
.	TRBV6-5	TRBJ2-2	.	TGTGCCAGCAGTTACTCTGGCTGGTCCGGGGAGCTGTTTTTT	CASSYSGWSGELFF
.	TRBV6-1	TRBJ2-7	.	TGTGCCAGCGGGGTTAGCTCCTACGAGCAGTACTTC	CASGVSSYEQYF